A few counts support the clone carrying this T cell receptor beta chain. Its antigen is not identified. Genes here carry mouse names. The read ends 4 residues early relative to the CDR3; the germline J gene fills the gap. These data belong to a study of CD8+ T cells in alopecia areata. Background on the study: Recipient mice, approximately 6-11-week-old female C3H/HeJ animals, received skin from roughly 6-12-month-old C3H/HeJ graft donors with spontaneous alopecia.

The sequencing template was cDNA reverse transcribed from extracted RNA. Sequencing used immunoSEQ multiplex PCR; TCRdb keeps in-frame clones, though not all of them. The sample yields around 100,000 clones, without any singletons. V dropped 5 bases and J dropped 2; count of bases not matched to a gene: 3. Per the germline V gene, CDR1 is NNHDY and CDR2 is SYVADS. This CDR3 comprises 15 residues. General observations from the study: Alopecia totalis/universalis scalp especially showed more expanded CD8+ clones than normal scalp.

The sequenced material came from lesional skin. The chain is built from TRBV13-3 and TRBJ2-5; 12 bases are shared with TRBD1. The sequence was obtained from a C3H/HeJ mouse with alopecia areata. These mice share the MHC haplotype H2-k. The CDR3 loop reads CASRAGQGAQDTQYF. The sequenced CDR3 bases are TGTGCCAGCAGGGCGGGACAGGGGGCCCAAGAC.